These 25 T cell receptor beta chains originate from one sample sequenced in a study of shared clonotypes between healthy human individuals. Measured with immunoSEQ multiplex PCR; TCRdb has only the in-frame clones, and not every one. The sample has roughly 2 million clones, approximately 94% seen once; the top ten hold around 0.13%. Sample: naive CD4+ T cells sorted from blood. Subset here: CD45RA+ positively selected. Every receptor here comes from a man younger than 35 in good health.

As for this clone: This specimen includes other DNA sequences encoding the same CDR3. The CDR3 here is CASSLDGYSNQPQHF. The CDR3 DNA reads TGCGCCAGCAGCCTGGACGGATATAGCAATCAGCCCCAGCATTTT. The chain joins TRBV5-1 to TRBJ1-5; D is unresolved. The CDR3 has 15 amino acids. The germline V and J ends were trimmed by 4 bases and 0 bases, with 11 bases remaining between them. Germline loops: CDR1 SGHRS, CDR2 YFSETQ.

The rearrangement links TRBV5-1 to TRBJ1-3; D gene ambiguous. From germline, CDR1 is SGHRS and CDR2 YFSETQ. This CDR3 has 17 amino acids. V lost 4 bases to trimming and J lost 0 bases, with 17 bases between them. The CDR3: CASSNGLLENSGNTIYF. The DNA for the CDR3 is TGCGCCAGCAGCAACGGACTGCTGGAGAACTCTGGAAACACCATATATTTT.

CDR3: CASKDPSTDTQYF. The CDR3 DNA sequence: TGCGCCAGCAAAGACCCCAGCACAGATACGCAGTATTTT. V gene TRBV5-1 combines with J gene TRBJ2-3, with unresolved D. Between the trimmed V and J ends, which lost 6 bases and 0 bases, there was a span of 8 bases. Germline CDR1 reads SGHRS; CDR2 reads YFSETQ. The CDR3 length is 13 residues.

The genes are TRBV11-2 and TRBJ2-7; 7 nucleotides match TRBD2. CDR3 size: 15 residues. Trimming cost V 2 bases and J 2 bases; bases outside gene matches: 6. Germline CDR1 and CDR2: SGHAT and FQNNGV. The CDR3 sequence: CASSLLTAGTYEQYF. For the CDR3, the DNA is TGTGCCAGCAGCTTATTAACAGCGGGGACCTACGAGCAGTACTTC.

J is TRBJ1-1 and V is TRBV15, with D unclear. The CDR3 covers 18 residues. CDR1 is LNHNV, CDR2 YYDKDF, per germline (reference sequence). The V end was cut by 0 bases, the J end by 0 bases, with 17 bases between. The CDR3 is CATSREPGGPSLNTEAFF. The DNA of the CDR3 is TGTGCCACCAGCAGAGAACCGGGCGGGCCTTCCTTGAACACTGAAGCTTTCTTT.

The chain couples TRBV10-3 to TRBJ2-3, with D possibly matching TRBD2 (6 bases). Trimming removed 5 bases at V and 0 bases at J, with 12 bases between. CDR3 length: 15 amino acids. From germline, CDR1 is ENHRY and CDR2 SYGVKD. The CDR3 loop reads CAISSGLSSTDTQYF. The DNA of the CDR3 is TGTGCCATCAGTTCGGGACTTTCTAGCACAGATACGCAGTATTTT.

The chain joins TRBV6-1 to TRBJ2-7; 8 bases fit TRBD2. The V and J ends lost 6 bases and 5 bases, in that order; junction bases with no gene match: 3. The CDR3 has 12 amino acids. Germline loops: CDR1 MNHNS, CDR2 SASEGT. This CDR3 reads CASSRLAHEQYF. DNA for the CDR3: TGTGCCAGCAGCCGACTAGCGCACGAGCAGTACTTC.

The rearrangement uses TRBV2 and TRBJ2-2; D remains unclear. Germline assignment: CDR1 SNHLY and CDR2 FYNNEI. The CDR3 totals 13 residues. The V end lost 3 bases, the J end lost 2 bases, and 4 bases lay between the germline ends. The CDR3 spells CASSDGNTGELFF. The CDR3 DNA is TGTGCCAGCAGTGACGGAAACACCGGGGAGCTGTTTTTT.

This clone appeared once. V usage is TRBV27 and J usage is TRBJ1-3; D not certain. This CDR3 spans 14 amino acids. The V gene's germline CDR1 is MNHEY and CDR2 SMNVEV (reference sequence). The ends were cut back, 3 bases at V and 0 bases at J, with 6 bases in the middle. The CDR3 sequence: CASSFTHSGNTIYF. The CDR3 DNA follows: TGTGCCAGCAGTTTCACACACTCTGGAAACACCATATATTTT.

This chain uses TRBV5-1 with TRBJ2-7, with 7 nucleotides matching TRBD1. After removal of 2 bases from V and 7 bases from J, the junction contained 6 bases not matched to a gene. Germline CDR1 and CDR2: SGHRS and YFSETQ. CDR3 length equals 13 residues. This CDR3 reads CASSFGQAREQYF. Written as DNA, the CDR3 is TGCGCCAGCAGCTTCGGACAGGCGAGGGAGCAGTACTTC.

This clone has only one observation. J is TRBJ2-5 and V is TRBV25-1; 9 bases are a match to TRBD2. The length of the CDR3 is 15 residues. The V and J ends lost 4 bases and 5 bases, in that order; junction bases with no gene match: 8. Germline V gene lookup returns CDR1 MGHDK and CDR2 SYGVNS. CDR3 DNA: TGTGCCAGCAGTGGGTTCCTAGCGGGATCGGAGACCCAGTACTTC. It is translated as CASSGFLAGSETQYF.

The J gene is TRBJ2-3, the V gene TRBV6-6, with D perhaps being TRBD1 or TRBD2 (5 bases each). V lost 6 bases and J lost 4, with 8 bases in between. CDR1 and CDR2 from the germline V gene are MNHNY and SVGAGI (reference sequence). CDR3 length equals 12 residues. The CDR3, as DNA: TGTGCCAGCAGCGGGGCCCCAGATACGCAGTATTTT. Its protein is CASSGAPDTQYF.

The J gene is TRBJ2-7, the V gene TRBV6-5; D unresolved. CDR3 length equals 13 residues. Trimming cost V 5 bases and J 3 bases, with 11 bases left between them. The germline V gene has CDR1 MNHEY and CDR2 SVGAGI. DNA for the CDR3: TGTGCCAGCAGTAAAGAAGTAGGCTACGAGCAGTACTTC. It encodes CASSKEVGYEQYF.

This chain connects TRBV30 to TRBJ1-2, with D maybe TRBD1 (6 bases). The CDR3 length is 15 residues. The germline V and J ends were trimmed by 0 bases and 4 bases, with 15 bases remaining between them. Germline assignment: CDR1 GTSNPN and CDR2 SVGIG (reference sequence). CDR3 nucleotide sequence: TGTGCCTGGAGTGTCGGGGGGGCAGCCCCCTATGGCTACACCTTC. Encoded protein: CAWSVGGAAPYGYTF.

This clone was seen only once. Other nucleotide sequences in the sample specify the same CDR3. This chain joins TRBV9 and TRBJ2-3; a possible D gene is TRBD2 (5 bases). V was cut by 3 bases and J by 5 bases, with 10 bases left in between. The CDR3 is 13 amino acids. CDR1 is SGDLS, CDR2 YYNGEE, per germline. The CDR3 spells CASSALGGDTQYF. The CDR3 DNA reads TGTGCCAGCAGCGCCCTCGGAGGAGATACGCAGTATTTT.

This sequence joins TRBV19 and TRBJ1-5; D uncertain. V lost 5 bases and J 2 bases, leaving 13 bases between the germline ends. This CDR3 is 15 amino acids long. CDR1 and CDR2 from the germline V gene are LNHDA and SQIVND (reference sequence). CDR3 region: CASSPAQNGNQPQHF. In nucleotides, the CDR3 is TGTGCCAGTAGTCCCGCCCAGAATGGCAATCAGCCCCAGCATTTT.

The chain carries TRBV6-5 and TRBJ1-2, with a weak D call TRBD1 (6 bases). V was cut by 7 bases and J by 4 bases, with 13 bases left in between. The CDR3 runs 13 residues. Germline-derived CDR1 and CDR2 are MNHEY and SVGAGI. The CDR3 protein is CASTGLDSYGYTF. In DNA, the CDR3 is TGTGCCAGCACCGGTTTGGACAGCTATGGCTACACCTTC.

This chain links TRBV18 with TRBJ1-1; D gene unclear. Germline V CDR1 and CDR2: KGHSH, LQKENI. The CDR3 consists of 14 residues. V lost 6 bases, J lost 6 bases, and 17 bases lay in between. CDR3 sequence: CASSTQAGVAEAFF. The CDR3 nucleotides read TGTGCCAGCTCCACTCAGGCTGGGGTAGCTGAAGCTTTCTTT. Full variable domain (outside the CDR3, taken from reference TRBV18 and TRBJ1-1): NAGVMQNPRHLVRRRGQEARLRCSPMKGHSHVYWYRQLPEEGLKFMVYLQKENIIDESGMPKERFSAEFPKEGPSILRIQQVVRGDSAAYFCASSTQAGVAEAFFGQGTRLTVV.

V usage is TRBV5-1 and J usage is TRBJ2-7, with D possibly being TRBD2 (6 bases). Germline lookup yields CDR1 SGHRS and CDR2 YFSETQ. The CDR3 consists of 14 residues. The V and J ends lost 0 bases and 6 bases respectively, with 13 bases between them. The CDR3 reads CASSLDLPGGEQYF. In nucleotides, the CDR3 is TGCGCCAGCAGCTTGGATCTCCCCGGGGGCGAGCAGTACTTC.

This clone was counted a single time. The chain has TRBV2 and TRBJ2-3; the D is unclear. V lost 4 bases, J lost 4 bases, and 15 bases lay in between. The CDR3 runs to 15 residues. CDR1 and CDR2 (germline): SNHLY, FYNNEI. The CDR3 nucleotides read TGTGCCAGCAGTGTTTCGGAGTTACGCGCAGATACGCAGTATTTT. Encoded protein: CASSVSELRADTQYF.

The chain joins TRBV10-3 to TRBJ1-1; D might be TRBD1 (5 bases). The CDR3 has 13 amino acids. Germline-derived CDR1 and CDR2 are ENHRY and SYGVKD. V was pared by 10 bases and J by 1 base, with 13 bases between. The DNA for the CDR3 is TGTGCCACCAGGGACGGGGGGAACACTGAAGCTTTCTTT. The encoded protein is CATRDGGNTEAFF.

Remarks on this clone: The sample has other DNA sequences that encode this CDR3 too. The rearrangement uses TRBV28 and TRBJ2-7; weak D call: TRBD1 (5 bases). Trimming took off 6 bases at V and 2 bases at J, with 8 bases between the two ends. The CDR3 runs to 12 residues. CDR1 and CDR2 (germline): MDHEN, SYDVKM. DNA for the CDR3: TGTGCCAGCAGAGGGGCCGCCTACGAGCAGTACTTC. It is translated as CASRGAAYEQYF.

The rearrangement links TRBV7-8 to TRBJ2-1; 9 nucleotides line up with TRBD1. The CDR3 has 16 amino acids. From germline, CDR1 is SGHVS and CDR2 FQNEAQ. Trimming took 1 base from V and 6 from J; bases not matched to a gene: 7. The CDR3 spells CASSLDRGQAFNEQFF. In nucleotides, the CDR3 is TGTGCCAGCAGCTTAGACAGGGGGCAAGCGTTCAATGAGCAGTTCTTC.

With regard to this clone: An end of the junction differs from the germline gene, which may be a read error. V usage is TRBV28 and J usage is TRBJ2-3, with D possibly TRBD1 on 5 matching bases. The CDR3 runs 13 residues. Germline CDR1 MDHEN, CDR2 SYDVKM. CDR3 coding DNA: TGTGCCAGCAGTTTAGTTAGCACAGGTACGCAGTATTTT. This sequence encodes CASSLVSTGTQYF.

This clone has a single count. The V gene is TRBV19, the J gene TRBJ2-3, with D unresolved. With 6 bases removed from V and 4 bases from J, the gap between germline ends came to 8 bases. CDR3 size: 12 residues. Germline V gene lookup returns CDR1 LNHDA and CDR2 SQIVND (reference sequence). The CDR3 DNA reads as TGTGCCAGTAGCCTATACGCAGATACGCAGTATTTT. Protein: CASSLYADTQYF.